This passage covers 13 T cell receptor beta chains from one sample sequenced in a study of shared clonotypes between healthy human individuals. Here immunoSEQ multiplex PCR was the method, and the copy in TCRdb shows in-frame clones only, minus some. The table lists over a million clones, about 84% of them singletons, with roughly 0.55% in the top ten. Sequencing was performed on memory CD4+ T cells from PBMCs. Subset here: CD45RA-negative fraction. These receptors originate from a man aged 18 to 29 in good health. Some clones in this sample may be carry-over from other donors' samples.

CDR3 sequence reads: CASSPPGRGAREAFF. The CDR3 coding sequence is TGTGCCAGCAGCCCCCCAGGTCGAGGGGCTCGTGAAGCTTTCTTT. The chain has TRBV7-9 and TRBJ1-1, with D maybe TRBD1 (5 bases). V was shortened by 5 bases and J by 7 bases, with 20 bases between the two germline ends. In germline, CDR1 is SEHNR, CDR2 FQNEAQ (reference sequence). This CDR3 is 15 amino acids long.

The chain joins TRBV7-2 to TRBJ2-7; D remains unclear. This CDR3 contains 14 residues. The V end lost 5 bases, the J end lost 0 bases, and 11 bases lay between the germline ends. Germline CDR1 reads SGHTA; CDR2 reads FQGNSA. CDR3 region: CASSPGLSSYEQYF. In DNA form, the CDR3 reads TGTGCCAGCAGCCCTGGGTTGAGCTCCTACGAGCAGTACTTC.

This rearrangement joins TRBV28 to TRBJ2-3, with D tentatively TRBD2 (6 bases). Deletions cut 8 bases from V and 4 bases from J, with 16 bases between. The CDR3 runs to 14 residues. The germline V gene encodes CDR1 MDHEN and CDR2 SYDVKM. The CDR3 region has the DNA TGTGCCAGCCTAACGGCGGGAAGTGCAGATACGCAGTATTTT. Translated, it gives CASLTAGSADTQYF.

The rearrangement links TRBV11-2 to TRBJ2-7; 7 bases fit TRBD2. Germline CDR1 and CDR2: SGHAT and FQNNGV. Trimming cost V 0 bases and J 6 bases; bases outside gene matches: 8. The CDR3 length is 15 residues. The CDR3 DNA is TGTGCCAGCAGCTTAGAAATCCGCGGGGGTGGCGAGCAGTACTTC. This gives the protein CASSLEIRGGGEQYF. Full variable domain (outside the CDR3, taken from reference TRBV11-2 and TRBJ2-7): EAGVAQSPRYKIIEKRQSVAFWCNPISGHATLYWYQQILGQGPKLLIQFQNNGVVDDSQLPKDRFSAERLKGVDSTLKIQPAKLEDSAVYLCASSLEIRGGGEQYFGPGTRLTVT.

This chain uses TRBV28 with TRBJ2-7; TRBD2 matches at 12 bases. The CDR3 is 16 residues long. Germline V gives CDR1 MDHEN, CDR2 SYDVKM. The ends lost 5 bases at V and 6 bases at J; junction bases unmatched: 11. In nucleotides, the CDR3 is TGTGCCAGCAGTACGGCCCTAGCGGGAGGGCCAACCGAGCAGTACTTC. As protein: CASSTALAGGPTEQYF.

This chain uses TRBV28 with TRBJ1-4, with D unresolved. The CDR3 loop spans 16 amino acids. Germline values: CDR1 MDHEN, CDR2 SYDVKM. Trimming took 7 bases from V and 7 from J, leaving 22 bases between them. The CDR3 DNA is TGTGCCAGCAACCTTAGAGGTGGCTGGGATGGTGAAAAACTGTTTTTT. This encodes CASNLRGGWDGEKLFF.

In the case of this clone: This clone may be a read error of a much larger clone one base away. The same CDR3 arises from other DNA sequences in this sample as well. The chain uses TRBV7-8 and TRBJ1-5, with D maybe TRBD1 (5 bases). CDR3 length: 13 residues. Germline loops: CDR1 SGHVS, CDR2 FQNEAQ. The ends were cut back, 2 bases at V and 4 bases at J, with 6 bases in the middle. This CDR3 reads CASSLQGNQPQHF. CDR3 nucleotide sequence: TGTGCCAGCAGCTTACAGGGAAATCAGCCCCAGCATTTT.

The chain couples TRBV5-1 to TRBJ2-5; TRBD2 matches at 11 bases. Germline V gives CDR1 SGHRS, CDR2 YFSETQ. CDR3 length equals 16 residues. Trimming cost V 4 bases and J 5 bases; bases outside gene matches: 10. CDR3 in amino acids: CASSINSGRAVETQYF. CDR3 in DNA: TGCGCCAGCAGCATTAATAGCGGGAGGGCCGTGGAGACCCAGTACTTC. Based on the CDR3 plus reference TRBV5-1 and TRBJ2-5, the full variable domain is KAGVTQTPRYLIKTRGQQVTLSCSPISGHRSVSWYQQTPGQGLQFLFEYFSETQRNKGNFPGRFSGRQFSNSRSEMNVSTLELGDSALYLCASSINSGRAVETQYFGPGTRLLVL.

The chain combines TRBV19 with TRBJ2-5, with D maybe TRBD1 (6 bases). The ends were cut back, 4 bases at V and 5 bases at J, with 17 bases in the middle. The CDR3 spans 15 residues. Germline V CDR1 and CDR2: LNHDA, SQIVND (reference sequence). CDR3 nucleotides: TGTGCCAGTAGTAGCTCCCTTGGGGGCCGGGAGACCCAGTACTTC. It specifies CASSSSLGGRETQYF.

The chain carries TRBV4-1 and TRBJ1-3; tentatively, D is TRBD1 (6 bases). V gave up 7 bases and J gave up 0 bases, with 16 bases separating them. There are 16 residues in the CDR3. Germline loops: CDR1 MGHRA, CDR2 YSYEKL. The CDR3 is CASNTPGQLSGNTIYF. The CDR3 bases are TGCGCCAGCAACACTCCGGGACAACTCTCTGGAAACACCATATATTTT.

The sample holds one count of this clone. This sequence joins TRBV5-1 and TRBJ1-1; 9 bases align to TRBD1. Germline CDR1 is SGHRS and CDR2 is YFSETQ. V lost 5 bases to trimming and J lost 7 bases; unmatched junction nucleotides: 9. The CDR3 has 14 amino acids. The CDR3 sequence: CASSSGQGGIEAFF. The CDR3 DNA follows: TGCGCCAGCAGTTCGGGACAGGGAGGGATTGAAGCTTTCTTT.

CDR3 sequence: CASGYPSGRVSGEQFF. The CDR3 region has the DNA TGTGCCAGCGGATACCCTAGCGGGAGGGTCAGCGGGGAGCAGTTCTTC. The chain links TRBV27 to TRBJ2-1, with 12 bases lining up with TRBD2. The CDR3 is 16 residues long. The V and J ends lost 8 bases and 10 bases, in that order; junction bases with no gene match: 15. From germline, CDR1 is MNHEY and CDR2 SMNVEV (reference sequence).

The rearrangement joins TRBV5-6 to TRBJ2-7; no clear D gene. Trimming stripped 1 base from V and 6 bases from J, with 14 bases between. CDR1 and CDR2 from the germline V gene are SGHDT and YYEEEE. The CDR3 contains 14 residues. CDR3 sequence: CASSLIPDNGEQYF. In DNA form, the CDR3 reads TGTGCCAGCAGCTTGATTCCAGATAATGGCGAGCAGTACTTC.